Shown below are 32 T cell receptor beta chains from a single sample sequenced in a study of breast tumors, draining lymph nodes, adjacent tissues. Each CDR3 protein is one row after TCRdb ran MiXCR on the multiplex PCR reads. This sample has approximately 230,000 distinct CDR3 sequences, with less than 45% found just once. The lymph nodes were axillary draining lymph nodes from breast cancer patients. Material: axillary lymph node tissue. The receptors shown here come from a female donor with breast cancer. Some clones in this sample may be carry-over from other donors' samples.

This clonotype occurred many times. V usage is TRBV12-3 or TRBV12-4 and J usage is TRBJ1-5, with D maybe TRBD1 (6 bases). This CDR3 has 14 amino acids. The V and J ends lost 7 bases and 7 bases respectively, with 17 bases between them. This CDR3 reads CASTFGAGGQPQHF. The CDR3 coding sequence is TGTGCCAGCACCTTTGGGGCGGGGGGCCAGCCCCAGCATTTT.

As to this clonotype: This may come from a read error, since a much larger clone is one base off. V is TRBV9 and J is TRBJ2-2, with a tentative D call TRBD2 (6 bases). The length of the CDR3 is 17 residues. Per the germline V gene, CDR1 is SGDLS and CDR2 is YYNGEE. CDR3 bases: TGTGCCAGCAGCGTAGGGAGGGTTGCGGGTCGGACCGAGGAGCTGTTTTTT. Translation: CASSVGRVAGRTEELFF.

This clonotype was seen many times. A much larger clone is a single base away; this may be a read error. As DNA, the CDR3 is TGCAGTGCTCGACTAGCTCGGGAGCAGTCCTTC. Translating it yields CSARLAREQSF. J is TRBJ2-7 and V is TRBV20-1, with TRBD2 identical over 7 bases. CDR1 is DFQATT and CDR2 is SNEGSKA in the germline V gene (reference sequence). This CDR3 has 11 residues.

The chain recombines TRBV6-4 with TRBJ2-3, with 11 positions matching TRBD2. The CDR3 sequence is 14 residues long. In germline, CDR1 is MRHNA, CDR2 SNTAGT. The V gene end was trimmed by 9 bases and the J gene end by 2 bases; junction bases not matched to a gene: 4. CDR3: CARRLAGTTDTQYF. DNA for the CDR3: TGTGCCAGAAGACTAGCGGGGACCACAGATACGCAGTATTTT.

This clonotype was detected only once. The V and J genes are TRBV7-2 and TRBJ1-6; 7 nucleotides agree with TRBD1. This CDR3 contains 16 residues. Per the germline V gene, CDR1 is SGHTA and CDR2 is FQGNSA. The V and J ends lost 1 base and 6 bases, in that order; junction bases with no gene match: 6. CDR3 sequence: CASSLVGTVGNSPLHF. In DNA, the CDR3 is TGTGCCAGCAGCTTAGTAGGGACAGTTGGTAATTCACCCCTCCACTTT.

As to this clonotype: This may stem from a read error, because a much larger clone lies one nucleotide away. The gene calls are TRBV20-1 and TRBJ2-2; 7 bases agree with TRBD2. This CDR3 region has 17 residues. The germline V gene encodes CDR1 DFQATT and CDR2 SNEGSKA (reference sequence). In nucleotides, the CDR3 is TGCAGTGCTGGAGAGGCAAAAGGACTAGCGAACACCGGGGAGCTGTTTTTT. It is translated as CSAGEAKGLANTGELFF.

This clonotype showed up many times. V usage is TRBV2 and J usage is TRBJ1-2, with TRBD1 matching 9 bases. Germline values: CDR1 SNHLY, CDR2 FYNNEI. This CDR3 is 13 amino acids long. The J segment lost 4 bases and the V segment lost 6 bases, leaving 3 bases of the junction unmatched. CDR3 bases: TGTGCCAGCAGATCGGGACAGGGCTATGGCTACACCTTC. Protein product: CASRSGQGYGYTF.

This clonotype was detected many times. The chain has TRBV29-1 and TRBJ2-3; unclear D gene. The length of the CDR3 is 12 residues. The ends were cut back, 8 bases at V and 2 bases at J, with 11 bases in the middle. CDR1 and CDR2 from the germline V gene are SQVTM and ANQGSEA. Here the CDR3 reads CSPFMYTDTQYF. The CDR3 nucleotides read TGCAGCCCCTTTATGTACACAGATACGCAGTATTTT.

J is TRBJ2-7 and V is TRBV2; D possibly corresponds to TRBD2 (6 bases). V was pared by 0 bases and J by 3 bases, with 12 bases between. This CDR3 comprises 15 residues. Germline values: CDR1 SNHLY, CDR2 FYNNEI. CDR3 DNA: TGTGCCAGCAGTGAAGCGCGCGGGGCTGGCTACGAGCAGTACTTC. Its protein product is CASSEARGAGYEQYF.

Concerning this clonotype itself: A much more abundant neighbour one base away suggests this may be a read error. The chain joins TRBV9 to TRBJ2-1; D is uncertain. Germline V gene sequence: CDR1 SGDLS, CDR2 YYNGEE. The length of the CDR3 is 16 residues. CDR3 loop: CASSVSSHRSHNEQFF. The CDR3 bases are TGTGCCAGCAGCGTCTCAAGCCATCGCTCCCACAATGAGCAGTTCTTC. The variable domain in full, completed from reference TRBV9 and TRBJ2-1, reads DSGVTQTPKHLITATGQRVTLRCSPRSGDLSVYWYQQSLDQGLQFLIQYYNGEERAKGNILERFSAQQFPDLHSELNLSSLELGDSALYFCASSVSSHRSHNEQFFGPGTRLTVL.

Only a few counts were recorded for this clonotype. Sequence at one end of the junction differs from germline and may be a read error. CDR3 residues: CASSFGAGDEETQYF. The CDR3 bases are TGTGCCAGCAGCTTTGGAGCTGGGGATGAAGAGACCCAGTACTTC. The rearrangement joins TRBV4-1 to TRBJ2-5; D not resolved. The CDR3 spans 15 residues. Germline V lookup: CDR1 MGHRA, CDR2 YSYEKL.

This clonotype appeared many times. This chain links TRBV30 with TRBJ2-1, with 10 bases identical to TRBD2. V lost 8 bases and J lost 7; bases outside the gene matches: 8. The CDR3 contains 13 residues. Germline V gives CDR1 GTSNPN, CDR2 SVGIG (reference sequence). The CDR3 sequence: CASSGRAPNEQFF. CDR3 DNA: TGTGCCAGCAGCGGGAGGGCTCCGAATGAGCAGTTCTTC. Filled out from reference TRBV30 and TRBJ2-1, the complete variable domain reads SQTIHQWPATLVQPVGSPLSLECTVEGTSNPNLYWYRQAAGRGLQLLFYSVGIGQISSEVPQNLSASRPQDRQFILSSKKLLLSDSGFYLCASSGRAPNEQFFGPGTRLTVL.

This sequence joins TRBV20-1 and TRBJ1-1; possibly TRBD1 for D (6 bases). The V gene's germline CDR1 is DFQATT and CDR2 SNEGSKA (reference sequence). CDR3 length: 10 amino acids. The CDR3 is CSVGGIEAFF. In DNA form, the CDR3 reads TGCAGCGTAGGGGGGATTGAAGCTTTCTTT.

This clonotype has just a few counts. The DNA of the CDR3 is TGTGCCAGCAGCTTTATCGAGAGAGCCAAAAACATTCAGTACTTC. It translates to CASSFIERAKNIQYF. The gene calls are TRBV11-2 and TRBJ2-4; D gene unclear. The germline V gene has CDR1 SGHAT and CDR2 FQNNGV. This CDR3 comprises 15 residues. Trimming shortened V by 3 bases and J by 0 bases, and 9 bases separated the two germline ends. Looking up the rest from reference TRBV11-2 and TRBJ2-4 gives the full variable domain: EAGVAQSPRYKIIEKRQSVAFWCNPISGHATLYWYQQILGQGPKLLIQFQNNGVVDDSQLPKDRFSAERLKGVDSTLKIQPAKLEDSAVYLCASSFIERAKNIQYFGAGTRLSVL.

J is TRBJ2-5 and V is TRBV20-1, with 9 bases fitting TRBD1. CDR1 DFQATT and CDR2 SNEGSKA come from the germline V gene (reference sequence). V dropped 0 bases and J dropped 7; count of bases not matched to a gene: 6. The length of the CDR3 is 14 residues. The CDR3 loop is CSARERQGVATQYF. CDR3 DNA: TGCAGTGCTAGAGAACGACAGGGGGTGGCGACCCAGTACTTC.

The CDR3 nucleotides read TGTGCCAGCTTACAGGGGGCGATGGATCAGCCCCAGCATTTT. Translated: CASLQGAMDQPQHF. The chain is built from TRBV25-1 and TRBJ1-5; 9 nucleotides match TRBD1. The germline CDR1 and CDR2 sequences are MGHDK and SYGVNS. CDR3 length equals 14 residues. J was trimmed by 5 bases and V by 8 bases; bases with no gene match: 7.

This chain joins TRBV2 and TRBJ2-7; D may be TRBD1 (6 bases). Trimming shortened V by 2 bases and J by 3 bases, and 14 bases separated the two germline ends. The CDR3 runs 15 residues. Germline V gene sequence: CDR1 SNHLY, CDR2 FYNNEI. In nucleotides, the CDR3 is TGTGCCAGCAGTGAAACCGAGACAGGACTCTACGAGCAGTACTTC. Its translation is CASSETETGLYEQYF.

This clonotype was seen at least ten times. V and J are TRBV4-2 and TRBJ2-5, with 7 bases aligning to TRBD1. The CDR3 consists of 14 residues. Germline V lookup: CDR1 LGHNA, CDR2 YNFKEQ. V was clipped by 1 base and J by 5 bases; unmatched bases: 4. CDR3 loop: CASSQGRGGETQYF. For the CDR3, the DNA is TGTGCCAGCAGCCAAGGGAGAGGGGGCGAGACCCAGTACTTC.

The table lists this clonotype with a few counts. The junction departs from germline at one end; a sequencing error may be responsible. The V gene is TRBV20-1, the J gene TRBJ1-2, with 7 bases aligning to TRBD1. Germline lookup yields CDR1 DFQATT and CDR2 SNEGSKA (reference sequence). CDR3 length: 12 amino acids. CDR3 sequence reads: CSAPGQNYGSTF. DNA of the CDR3: TGCAGTGCCCCGGGACAGAACTATGGCTCCACCTTC.

The sample holds a few counts of this clonotype. The V call is TRBV6-2 or TRBV6-3, the J call TRBJ2-1; 10 bases agree with TRBD2. This CDR3 spans 14 amino acids. The germline V gene encodes CDR1 MNHEY and CDR2 SVGEGT. Trimming took 7 bases from V and 4 from J; bases not matched to a gene: 4. The CDR3 nucleotides are TGTGCCAGCATAGCAGCGGGGGGGTACAATGAGCAGTTCTTC. This gives the protein CASIAAGGYNEQFF.

Concerning this clonotype itself: This may come from a read error, since a much larger clone is one base off. This chain connects TRBV7-2 to TRBJ2-7; TRBD1 agrees at 9 bases. Germline CDR1 and CDR2: SGHTA and FQGNSA. The CDR3 runs to 14 residues. CDR3 DNA sequence: TGTGCCGGCAGCTTACAGGGGGCCCTCAACGAGCAGTACTTC. This encodes CAGSLQGALNEQYF.

This clonotype was recorded many times. This may be a read error, as it is one base from a much larger clone. The CDR3 region is CSAIAGTLRAEQYF. The CDR3 coding sequence is TGCAGTGCTATTGCGGGGACCCTGCGGGCCGAGCAGTACTTC. The chain combines TRBV20-1 with TRBJ2-7; D possibly corresponds to TRBD2 (6 bases). The CDR3 has 14 residues. V gave up 4 bases and J gave up 6 bases, with 19 bases separating them. Germline V lookup: CDR1 DFQATT, CDR2 SNEGSKA (reference sequence).

This clonotype was detected ten times or more. The J gene is TRBJ2-1, the V gene TRBV11-3; TRBD1 aligns across 8 bases. Germline CDR1 reads SGHNT; CDR2 reads YENEEA. Unmatched junction bases numbered 10, after V lost 8 bases and J lost 7 bases. The CDR3 contains 14 residues. CDR3 residues: CASALDRANNEQFF. CDR3 nucleotides: TGTGCCAGCGCCTTGGACAGGGCCAATAATGAGCAGTTCTTC.

This clonotype was recorded at least ten times. J is TRBJ1-4 and V is TRBV24-1; D unresolved. V was clipped by 8 bases and J by 7 bases, with 7 bases between them. Per germline, CDR1 KGHDR and CDR2 SFDVKD. This CDR3 has 11 amino acids. The chain's CDR3 is CATILAEKLFF. The CDR3 bases are TGTGCCACCATACTCGCTGAAAAACTGTTTTTT.

This clonotype was recorded many times. The rearrangement joins TRBV2 to TRBJ2-1, with 8 nucleotides matching TRBD2. Germline-derived CDR1 and CDR2 are SNHLY and FYNNEI. There are 13 residues in the CDR3. Trimming took 10 bases from V and 5 from J; bases not matched to a gene: 7. Here the CDR3 reads CATDYSGDNEQFF. Here the CDR3 DNA reads TGTGCCACAGACTATAGCGGGGACAATGAGCAGTTCTTC.

This clonotype was seen more than once but under ten times. The chain uses TRBV19 and TRBJ1-1, with D perhaps TRBD1 (6 bases). The CDR3 totals 15 residues. Trimming pared 3 bases from V and 4 bases from J, leaving 15 bases between. Germline-derived CDR1 and CDR2 are LNHDA and SQIVND (reference sequence). The DNA for the CDR3 is TGTGCCAGTAGTATTTACAGGGCCCTTGGCACTGAAGCTTTCTTT. Translated, it gives CASSIYRALGTEAFF.

Ten or more counts support this clonotype. The genes are TRBV7-6 and TRBJ1-2, with D tentatively TRBD1 (5 bases). CDR1 is SGHVS, CDR2 FNYEAQ, per germline. V lost 5 bases and J 4 bases, leaving 8 bases between the germline ends. CDR3 size: 12 residues. DNA for the CDR3: TGTGCCAGCAGCCCGGACACCTATGGCTACACCTTC. Amino acids: CASSPDTYGYTF.

This clonotype came up many times. V gene TRBV3-1 combines with J gene TRBJ2-7; D is undetermined. Germline V gene lookup returns CDR1 LGHDT and CDR2 YNNKEL (reference sequence). Trimming stripped 3 bases from V and 9 bases from J, with 12 bases between. CDR3 size: 12 residues. Written as DNA, the CDR3 is TGTGCCAGCAGCCAGGCCAGTATGGGGCAGTACTTC. Its translation: CASSQASMGQYF.

In its sample, this clonotype was seen many times. The chain recombines TRBV24-1 with TRBJ2-3, with 10 bases aligning to TRBD2. Per germline, CDR1 KGHDR and CDR2 SFDVKD. The CDR3 length is 18 residues. The junction had 17 bases not matched to a gene; V was cut back by 11 bases and J by 1 base. The CDR3 DNA reads as TGTGCCAAGCCGCCCGGGACTAGCGCCTTACGAGGCACAGATACGCAGTATTTT. Protein sequence: CAKPPGTSALRGTDTQYF.

Worth noting for this clonotype: This may come from a read error, since a much larger clone is one base off. This chain links TRBV20-1 with TRBJ2-5, with unresolved D. The CDR3 extends over 14 amino acids. In germline, CDR1 is DFQATT, CDR2 SNEGSKA (reference sequence). The CDR3 DNA sequence: TGCAGTGCTAGAGACCTGGGCTCCCAAGCGACCCAGTACTTC. This translates into CSARDLGSQATQYF.

This clonotype was recorded at least ten times. The chain couples TRBV20-1 to TRBJ2-1; 9 bases fit TRBD2. CDR1 is DFQATT, CDR2 SNEGSKA, per germline (reference sequence). The CDR3 runs to 15 residues. V gave up 5 bases and J gave up 0 bases; unmatched junction bases: 5. The CDR3 DNA sequence: TGCAGTGCTGCTAGCGGGGCTAGCTCCTACAATGAGCAGTTCTTC. Translated: CSAASGASSYNEQFF.

The J gene is TRBJ1-3, the V gene TRBV7-9; D call uncertain. Germline CDR1 is SEHNR and CDR2 is FQNEAQ (reference sequence). The V end was cut by 0 bases, the J end by 0 bases, with 9 bases between. The CDR3 totals 16 residues. The CDR3 reads CASSLAGSNSGNTIYF. Here the CDR3 DNA reads TGTGCCAGCAGCTTAGCAGGGAGCAACTCTGGAAACACCATATATTTT.